This T cell receptor beta chain comes out of a study of blood T cell repertoires in COVID-19. About the study: Both acute and convalescent COVID-19 samples were obtained from the United States, Italy and Spain. Nucleic acid was either cDNA or gDNA, and it came from T cells, B-cell-depleted T cells, or PBMCs.

V gave up 3 bases and J gave up 5 bases; unmatched junction bases: 7. Germline V CDR1 and CDR2: SGHNT, YYREEE (reference sequence). The CDR3 is made up of 15 amino acids. Original processing methods: The assay estimated nucleated cells by amplifying reference gene primers. Some clones are missing from TCRdb's copy, which holds only in-frame ones; the method was immunoSEQ multiplex PCR. The V and J calls and clone size come from that table; D and trimming were worked out from the DNA. The sample shows 200,000 to 300,000 clones, around 83% of them seen only once. This receptor was taken from a man aged 35-49 years who had recovered from COVID-19. Sample: peripheral blood. The V gene is TRBV5-4, the J gene TRBJ2-5, with 10 bases identical to TRBD1. CDR3 sequence reads: CASSYDRGLRETQYF. Written as DNA, the CDR3 is TGTGCCAGCAGCTACGACAGGGGGCTTCGGGAGACCCAGTACTTC.